This TCR beta chain was identified during a study of OX40 agonist ivuxolimab in advanced cancers. The assay was immunoSEQ multiplex PCR, and TCRdb's table has in-frame clones only and misses some. The data contain 50,000 to 60,000 clones, around 93% of them seen just once; the ten biggest clones take up about 3.8%. This sequence originates from an adult with an advanced solid tumor such as melanoma, head and neck, liver or kidney cancer. The sample in question was CD4+ or CD8+ T cells sorted from blood, obtained in a trial of the OX40 agonist ivuxolimab.

In nucleotides, the CDR3 is TGTGCCAGCAGCAGGTCTCGTGGGCGGGAGGGCCCCTACAATGAGCAGTTCTTC. Residues: CASSRSRGREGPYNEQFF. The rearrangement links TRBV9 to TRBJ2-1; 9 nucleotides match TRBD2. The germline CDR1 and CDR2 sequences are SGDLS and YYNGEE. CDR3 size: 18 residues. The V segment lost 4 bases and the J segment 2 bases; nucleotides outside the gene matches: 13.